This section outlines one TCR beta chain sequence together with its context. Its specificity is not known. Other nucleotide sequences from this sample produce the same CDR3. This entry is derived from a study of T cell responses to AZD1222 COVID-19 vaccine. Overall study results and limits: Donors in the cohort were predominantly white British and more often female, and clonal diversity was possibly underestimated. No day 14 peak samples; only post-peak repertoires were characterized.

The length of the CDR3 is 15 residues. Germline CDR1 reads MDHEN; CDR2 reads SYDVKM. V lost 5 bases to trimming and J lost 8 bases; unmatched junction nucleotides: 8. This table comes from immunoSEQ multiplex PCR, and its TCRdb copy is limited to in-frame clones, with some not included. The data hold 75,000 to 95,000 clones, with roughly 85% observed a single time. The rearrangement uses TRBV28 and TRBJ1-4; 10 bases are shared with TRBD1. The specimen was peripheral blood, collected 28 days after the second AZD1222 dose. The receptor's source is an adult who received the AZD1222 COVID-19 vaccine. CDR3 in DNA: TGTGCCAGCAGTCCTTCGACAGGGGGCCAAGAAAAACTGTTTTTT. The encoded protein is CASSPSTGGQEKLFF. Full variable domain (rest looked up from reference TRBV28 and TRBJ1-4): DVKVTQSSRYLVKRTGEKVFLECVQDMDHENMFWYRQDPGLGLRLIYFSYDVKMKEKGDIPEGYSVSREKKERFSLILESASTNQTSMYLCASSPSTGGQEKLFFGSGTQLSVL.